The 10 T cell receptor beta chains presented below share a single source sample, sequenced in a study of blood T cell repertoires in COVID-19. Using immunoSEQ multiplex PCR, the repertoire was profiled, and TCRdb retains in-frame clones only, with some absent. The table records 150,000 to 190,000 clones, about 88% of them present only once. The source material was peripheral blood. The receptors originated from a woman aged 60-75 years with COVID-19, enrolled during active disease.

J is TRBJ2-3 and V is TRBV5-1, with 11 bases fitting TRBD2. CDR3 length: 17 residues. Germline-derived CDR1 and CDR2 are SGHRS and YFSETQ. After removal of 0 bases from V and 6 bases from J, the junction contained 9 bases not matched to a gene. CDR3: CASSLARTSGSWDTQYF. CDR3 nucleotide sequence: TGCGCCAGCAGCTTGGCCCGAACTAGCGGGAGTTGGGATACGCAGTATTTT.

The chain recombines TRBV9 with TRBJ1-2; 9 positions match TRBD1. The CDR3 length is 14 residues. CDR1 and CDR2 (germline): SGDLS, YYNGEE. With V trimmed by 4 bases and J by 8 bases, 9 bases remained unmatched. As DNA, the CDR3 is TGTGCCAGCAGCTCCCAGGACAGGGGCGAGGGCTACACCTTC. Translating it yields CASSSQDRGEGYTF.

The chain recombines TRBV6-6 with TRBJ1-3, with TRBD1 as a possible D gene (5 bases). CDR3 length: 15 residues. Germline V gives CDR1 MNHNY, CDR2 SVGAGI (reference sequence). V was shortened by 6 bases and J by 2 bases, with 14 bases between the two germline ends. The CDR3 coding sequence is TGTGCCAGCAGCCGCCTCGCGGGGGCTGGAAACACCATATATTTT. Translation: CASSRLAGAGNTIYF.

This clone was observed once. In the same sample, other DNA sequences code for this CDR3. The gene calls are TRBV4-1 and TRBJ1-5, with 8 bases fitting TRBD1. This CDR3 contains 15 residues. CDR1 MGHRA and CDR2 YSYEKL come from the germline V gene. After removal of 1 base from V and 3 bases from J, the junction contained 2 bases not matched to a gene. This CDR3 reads CASSQGTGFNQPQHF. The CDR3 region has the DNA TGCGCCAGCAGCCAAGGGACAGGGTTCAATCAGCCCCAGCATTTT.

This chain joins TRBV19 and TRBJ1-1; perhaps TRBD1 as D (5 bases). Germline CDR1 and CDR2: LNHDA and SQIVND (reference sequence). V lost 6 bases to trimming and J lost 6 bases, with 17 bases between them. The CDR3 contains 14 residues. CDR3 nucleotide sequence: TGTGCCAGTAGCCCCGGGGGAGGATTTGCTGAAGCTTTCTTT. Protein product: CASSPGGGFAEAFF.

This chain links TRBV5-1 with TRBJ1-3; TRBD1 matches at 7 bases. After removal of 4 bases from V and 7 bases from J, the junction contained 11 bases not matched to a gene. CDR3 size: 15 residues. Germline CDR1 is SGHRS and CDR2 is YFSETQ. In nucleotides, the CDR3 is TGCGCCAGCAGCCCTAAACCTGACAGGGTTAACACCATATATTTT. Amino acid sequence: CASSPKPDRVNTIYF.

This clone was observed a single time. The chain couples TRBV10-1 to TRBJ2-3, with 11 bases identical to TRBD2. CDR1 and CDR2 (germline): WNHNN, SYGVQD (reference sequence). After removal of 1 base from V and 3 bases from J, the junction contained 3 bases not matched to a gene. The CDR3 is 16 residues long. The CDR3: CASSEFGTSGTDTQYF. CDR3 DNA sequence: TGCGCCAGCAGTGAGTTCGGGACTAGCGGTACAGATACGCAGTATTTT.

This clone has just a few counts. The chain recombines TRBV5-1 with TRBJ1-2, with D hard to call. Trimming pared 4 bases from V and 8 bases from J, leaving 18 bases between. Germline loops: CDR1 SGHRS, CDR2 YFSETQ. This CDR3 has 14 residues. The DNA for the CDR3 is TGCGCCAGCAGCCCTCCGGACTTGTCGGGCGGCTACACCTTC. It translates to CASSPPDLSGGYTF.

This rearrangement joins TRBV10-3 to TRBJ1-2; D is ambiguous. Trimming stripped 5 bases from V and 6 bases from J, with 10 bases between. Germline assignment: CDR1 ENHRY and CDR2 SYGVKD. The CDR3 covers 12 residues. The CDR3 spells CAISNTADGYTF. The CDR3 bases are TGTGCCATCAGTAACACGGCGGATGGCTACACCTTC.

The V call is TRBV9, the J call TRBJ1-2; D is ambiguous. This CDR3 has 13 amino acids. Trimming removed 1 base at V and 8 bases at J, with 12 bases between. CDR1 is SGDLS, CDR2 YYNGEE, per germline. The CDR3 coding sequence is TGTGCCAGCAGCGTAAGTGTGCGGTCCGGCTACACCTTC. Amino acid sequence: CASSVSVRSGYTF. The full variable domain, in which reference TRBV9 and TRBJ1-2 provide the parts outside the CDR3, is DSGVTQTPKHLITATGQRVTLRCSPRSGDLSVYWYQQSLDQGLQFLIQYYNGEERAKGNILERFSAQQFPDLHSELNLSSLELGDSALYFCASSVSVRSGYTFGSGTRLTVV.